The T cell receptor (beta chain) under discussion was sequenced for a study of lymphopenia after photon versus proton radiotherapy. Overall study findings and caveats: Better survival with proton therapy was suggested as possible, not demonstrated.

Clones were sequenced by immunoSEQ multiplex PCR, and TCRdb holds only the in-frame ones, with some missing. The profile shows roughly 67,000 clones, more than 75% of them singletons. This clone turned up a few times. Its antigen is undetermined. V shed 9 bases and J shed 0 bases, with 12 bases lying between them. CDR3 length: 14 amino acids. Germline CDR1 and CDR2: SGHRS and YFSETQ. This chain uses TRBV5-1 with TRBJ2-2, with a possible D match to TRBD2 (6 bases). This TCR was recovered from a woman between 65 and 79 years old with pancreatic cancer. The sequencing used peripheral blood, collected from a patient treated with photon-based radiotherapy. CDR3 nucleotide sequence: TGCGCCACCCAGACTAGGGCGAACACCGGGGAGCTGTTTTTT. Amino acid sequence: CATQTRANTGELFF.